This entry describes one T cell receptor (beta chain). This entry comes from a study of siplizumab effects on memory and regulatory T cells. In germline, CDR1 is MGHRA, CDR2 YSYEKL. V was shortened by 0 bases and J by 4 bases, with 9 bases between the two germline ends. The CDR3 length is 14 residues. Per-sample assaying covered around 10^5 TCR templates. Clones were read by immunoSEQ multiplex PCR, and TCRdb kept only the in-frame ones, dropping some. Of 70,000 to 100,000 clones in the sample, roughly 93% were seen once. Sequences were obtained from CD8+ T cells sorted from blood. This clonotype was sampled from a human donor in good health. The chain employs TRBV4-1 and TRBJ1-2, with unresolved D. The CDR3 here is CASSQDEALYGYTF. The CDR3 DNA is TGCGCCAGCAGCCAAGATGAAGCCCTCTATGGCTACACCTTC.